The next 31 T cell receptor beta chains were all read from a single sample in a study of blood T cell repertoires in COVID-19. Produced via immunoSEQ multiplex PCR; TCRdb's table is partial and in-frame only. The sample lists more than 250,000 clones, around 88% occurring once. Specimen: PBMCs or T cells enriched from blood (not recorded which). The receptors stem from a middle-aged woman who had recovered from COVID-19.

The V and J genes are TRBV30 and TRBJ1-5; unclear D gene. The V end lost 0 bases, the J end lost 4 bases, and 10 bases lay between the germline ends. Germline CDR1 GTSNPN, CDR2 SVGIG (reference sequence). This CDR3 region has 14 residues. Written as DNA, the CDR3 is TGTGCCTGGAGTGTCTACGGGTTAAATCAGCCCCAGCATTTT. It yields the protein CAWSVYGLNQPQHF.

The rearrangement joins TRBV6-5 to TRBJ2-2; D is perhaps TRBD2 (5 bases). Germline-derived CDR1 and CDR2 are MNHEY and SVGAGI. V lost 9 bases and J 2 bases, leaving 10 bases between the germline ends. The CDR3 covers 13 residues. The CDR3 nucleotides are TGTGCCAGTTGGGAGCCTAACACCGGGGAGCTGTTTTTT. It translates to CASWEPNTGELFF.

This clone was counted a single time. The chain employs TRBV6-2 or TRBV6-3 and TRBJ2-3; tentative D call: TRBD2 (6 bases). V was shortened by 5 bases and J by 2 bases, with 17 bases between the two germline ends. CDR1 is MNHEY, CDR2 SVGEGT, per germline. The CDR3 contains 16 residues. The CDR3 DNA follows: TGTGCCAGCAGTCGAGTCCCGGGACTTCCCACAGATACGCAGTATTTT. It specifies CASSRVPGLPTDTQYF.

V gene TRBV2 combines with J gene TRBJ2-1, with a tentative D call TRBD2 (5 bases). CDR3 size: 13 residues. Germline CDR1 reads SNHLY; CDR2 reads FYNNEI. Trimming took off 2 bases at V and 7 bases at J, with 9 bases between the two ends. The CDR3 loop reads CASSETSGNEQFF. As DNA, the CDR3 is TGTGCCAGCAGTGAAACTAGTGGGAATGAGCAGTTCTTC.

The V call is TRBV6-2 or TRBV6-3, the J call TRBJ2-2; 7 bases are a match to TRBD2. Per germline, CDR1 MNHEY and CDR2 SVGEGT. V was clipped by 5 bases and J by 2 bases; unmatched bases: 11. The CDR3 consists of 17 residues. CDR3 sequence (DNA): TGTGCCAGCAGTCGCTCAGCGGGGAGTGACAACACCGGGGAGCTGTTTTTT. It encodes CASSRSAGSDNTGELFF.

The chain employs TRBV6-2 or TRBV6-3 and TRBJ1-5; 10 positions agree with TRBD1. The CDR3 runs to 18 residues. Germline V gene sequence: CDR1 MNHEY, CDR2 SVGEGT. J lost 4 bases, V lost 6 bases, and 15 bases had no gene match. As DNA, the CDR3 is TGTGCCAGCAGCTCATTGGCCGGGACAGGGGTAATAAATCAGCCCCAGCATTTT. Its protein is CASSSLAGTGVINQPQHF.

The chain carries TRBV6-5 and TRBJ1-1; 8 positions match TRBD1. Trimming took 8 bases from V and 3 from J; bases not matched to a gene: 8. This CDR3 contains 14 residues. The germline gives CDR1 MNHEY, CDR2 SVGAGI. The CDR3 nucleotides read TGTGCCAGCCGAAGACAGGGGTTGGACACTGAAGCTTTCTTT. As protein: CASRRQGLDTEAFF.

This clone was found a few times. The chain joins TRBV5-4 to TRBJ1-3, with TRBD1 identical over 9 bases. The CDR3 has 14 amino acids. The germline V gene encodes CDR1 SGHNT and CDR2 YYREEE (reference sequence). With 4 bases clipped from V and 4 bases from J, the junction kept 3 bases outside the gene matches. The CDR3 bases are TGTGCCAGCAGCGCTGGGACAGGGGGAAACACCATATATTTT. Protein: CASSAGTGGNTIYF. The full variable domain, rest sourced from reference TRBV5-4 and TRBJ1-3, is ETGVTQSPTHLIKTRGQQVTLRCSSQSGHNTVSWYQQALGQGPQFIFQYYREEENGRGNFPPRFSGLQFPNYSSELNVNALELDDSALYLCASSAGTGGNTIYFGEGSWLTVV.

This chain joins TRBV28 and TRBJ2-5; TRBD2 might be the D (6 bases). CDR3 length equals 16 residues. Germline lookup yields CDR1 MDHEN and CDR2 SYDVKM. Trimming left V 5 bases short and J 0 bases short, with 16 bases between. In DNA, the CDR3 is TGTGCCAGCAGTCCACCGGGAGCCGGACACCAAGAGACCCAGTACTTC. Protein: CASSPPGAGHQETQYF.

V is TRBV5-1 and J is TRBJ2-7; 8 bases fit TRBD2. Germline-derived CDR1 and CDR2 are SGHRS and YFSETQ. V was pared by 4 bases and J by 2 bases, with 11 bases of the junction left unmatched. The CDR3 sequence is 16 residues long. CDR3 sequence (DNA): TGCGCCAGCAGCCCGGGAGGGCTAGCGGGCGCCTACGAGCAGTACTTC. As protein: CASSPGGLAGAYEQYF.

J is TRBJ2-5 and V is TRBV7-9; TRBD1 matches at 9 bases. The V and J ends lost 3 bases and 5 bases, in that order; junction bases with no gene match: 10. Germline values: CDR1 SEHNR, CDR2 FQNEAQ (reference sequence). The CDR3 is 16 residues long. The CDR3: CASSFPGQGVVETQYF. For the CDR3, the DNA is TGTGCCAGCAGCTTCCCGGGACAGGGTGTTGTGGAGACCCAGTACTTC.

V is TRBV7-8 and J is TRBJ2-7, with 8 bases that match TRBD2. The ends lost 5 bases at V and 2 bases at J; junction bases unmatched: 5. Germline CDR1 SGHVS, CDR2 FQNEAQ. This CDR3 contains 14 residues. CDR3 in amino acids: CASSLTSGPYEQYF. The CDR3 DNA reads TGTGCCAGCAGCCTAACTAGCGGACCCTACGAGCAGTACTTC.

J is TRBJ2-3 and V is TRBV7-2; TRBD2 aligns across 8 bases. The trim removed 1 base at V and 4 bases at J, leaving 7 bases unmatched. Germline values: CDR1 SGHTA, CDR2 FQGNSA. This CDR3 is built from 16 residues. The CDR3 nucleotides read TGTGCCAGCAGCTTAGGGGTAGCGGGAAAGGCAGATACGCAGTATTTT. This sequence encodes CASSLGVAGKADTQYF. The variable domain in full, completed from reference TRBV7-2 and TRBJ2-3, reads GAGVSQSPSNKVTEKGKDVELRCDPISGHTALYWYRQSLGQGLEFLIYFQGNSAPDKSGLPSDRFSAERTGGSVSTLTIQRTQQEDSAVYLCASSLGVAGKADTQYFGPGTRLTVL.

This clone was picked up many times. The V gene is TRBV7-9, the J gene TRBJ2-3; 8 bases are shared with TRBD2. CDR3 length equals 15 residues. Germline lookup yields CDR1 SEHNR and CDR2 FQNEAQ (reference sequence). V lost 5 bases, J lost 0 bases, and 4 bases stayed unmatched. CDR3 protein: CASSARLASTDTQYF. The CDR3, as DNA: TGTGCCAGCAGCGCCCGACTAGCGAGCACAGATACGCAGTATTTT.

The V gene is TRBV15, the J gene TRBJ1-2; 7 nucleotides match TRBD1. J lost 7 bases, V lost 0 bases, and 2 bases had no gene match. Germline V CDR1 and CDR2: LNHNV, YYDKDF (reference sequence). The CDR3 consists of 13 residues. DNA for the CDR3: TGTGCCACCAGCAGAGAGCAGGGGGTTGGCTACACCTTC. As protein: CATSREQGVGYTF.

The chain recombines TRBV7-8 with TRBJ2-2; the match to TRBD2 covers 7 bases. The germline V gene has CDR1 SGHVS and CDR2 FQNEAQ. J gave up 3 bases and V 2 bases, and 6 bases lay outside the gene matches. The CDR3 sequence is 16 residues long. The CDR3 DNA reads TGTGCCAGCAGCTTAAGGGCGGGAGTGGACACCGGGGAGCTGTTTTTT. Translating gives CASSLRAGVDTGELFF.

This chain joins TRBV4-3 and TRBJ2-7, with 7 nucleotides matching TRBD2. The CDR3 covers 15 residues. The V segment lost 1 base and the J segment 2 bases; nucleotides outside the gene matches: 5. Germline CDR1 and CDR2: LGHNA and YSLEER. CDR3 sequence (DNA): TGCGCCAGCAGCCAAGGTCGGGCGGGAGCCTACGAGCAGTACTTC. It specifies CASSQGRAGAYEQYF.

V is TRBV2 and J is TRBJ2-4, with a weak D call TRBD2 (5 bases). This CDR3 spans 15 amino acids. Germline CDR1 SNHLY, CDR2 FYNNEI. V lost 9 bases, J lost 0 bases, and 15 bases lay in between. This CDR3 is CARGDLPLAKNIQYF. The CDR3 DNA is TGTGCCAGGGGAGACTTGCCACTAGCCAAAAACATTCAGTACTTC.

This clone has only a few counts. The chain has TRBV5-1 and TRBJ2-1; 8 bases match TRBD2. Germline V gene lookup returns CDR1 SGHRS and CDR2 YFSETQ. This CDR3 region has 16 residues. V lost 2 bases, J lost 0 bases, and 4 bases stayed unmatched. The CDR3 loop reads CASSFNSGSSYNEQFF. The CDR3 region has the DNA TGCGCCAGCAGCTTTAACAGCGGGAGCTCCTACAATGAGCAGTTCTTC.

The rearrangement links TRBV25-1 to TRBJ2-6; D gene ambiguous. With 11 bases removed from V and 2 bases from J, the gap between germline ends came to 10 bases. The germline V gene has CDR1 MGHDK and CDR2 SYGVNS. This CDR3 comprises 13 residues. The CDR3 DNA is TGTGCCTGCGCAGGCGCTGGGGCCAACGTCCTGACTTTC. It codes for CACAGAGANVLTF.

This clone appeared once. V gene TRBV7-2 combines with J gene TRBJ2-2; 7 nucleotides match TRBD2. The CDR3 sequence is 15 residues long. Germline lookup yields CDR1 SGHTA and CDR2 FQGNSA. J gave up 4 bases and V 5 bases, and 7 bases lay outside the gene matches. CDR3 loop: CASSTLAATTGELFF. CDR3 nucleotide sequence: TGTGCCAGCAGCACCCTAGCGGCTACCACCGGGGAGCTGTTTTTT.

The chain has TRBV7-9 and TRBJ1-6; D possibly corresponds to TRBD1 (6 bases). In germline, CDR1 is SEHNR, CDR2 FQNEAQ (reference sequence). This CDR3 contains 16 residues. Trimming stripped 6 bases from V and 8 bases from J, with 20 bases between. The CDR3 region has the DNA TGTGCCAGCAGACCCCCGACAGGTCCCGGGGATTCACCCCTCCACTTT. Its protein is CASRPPTGPGDSPLHF.

This clone showed up just a few times. The V call is TRBV9, the J call TRBJ2-3; 7 bases agree with TRBD2. Germline V CDR1 and CDR2: SGDLS, YYNGEE. V gave up 3 bases and J gave up 0 bases; unmatched junction bases: 13. The CDR3 contains 18 residues. CDR3 sequence (DNA): TGTGCCAGCAGCGGGATCGCGAGGGACTACCATAGCACAGATACGCAGTATTTT. Its translation is CASSGIARDYHSTDTQYF.

About this clone: Other DNA variants within this sample encode the same CDR3. Here the CDR3 reads CASSLSGSSYEQYF. CDR3 coding DNA: TGTGCCAGCAGCCTATCAGGGTCATCCTACGAGCAGTACTTC. J is TRBJ2-7 and V is TRBV7-9, with a possible D match to TRBD1 (5 bases). Germline CDR1 and CDR2: SEHNR and FQNEAQ (reference sequence). The CDR3 spans 14 residues. The V gene lost 5 bases and the J gene lost 1 base, with 12 bases spanning the gap.

The chain joins TRBV2 to TRBJ2-2; D is ambiguous. V lost 4 bases, J lost 6 bases, and 9 bases lay in between. This CDR3 region has 13 residues. The germline gives CDR1 SNHLY, CDR2 FYNNEI. The CDR3 region has the DNA TGTGCCAGCAGTGGGAGTTTCGCCGGGGAGCTGTTTTTT. This codes for CASSGSFAGELFF.

The rearrangement links TRBV6-2 or TRBV6-3 to TRBJ2-1; the D is unclear. The CDR3 runs 16 residues. Germline CDR1 and CDR2: MNHEY and SVGEGT. Trimming cost V 2 bases and J 0 bases, with 11 bases left between them. The CDR3 region has the DNA TGTGCCAGCAGTTACCTTGGGTCTAGCTCCTACAATGAGCAGTTCTTC. This codes for CASSYLGSSSYNEQFF.

This chain links TRBV18 with TRBJ2-1; TRBD2 matches at 8 bases. Per germline, CDR1 KGHSH and CDR2 LQKENI. V shed 5 bases and J 10 bases; nucleotides not matched to a gene: 16. This CDR3 is 16 amino acids long. The CDR3 nucleotides read TGTGCCAGCTCAACCCGAGCGGGAGTTGGGATCAACGAGCAGTTCTTC. Translated, it gives CASSTRAGVGINEQFF.

The chain employs TRBV7-2 and TRBJ1-6, with unresolved D. V was shortened by 2 bases and J by 7 bases, with 12 bases between the two germline ends. The CDR3 has 15 amino acids. Germline values: CDR1 SGHTA, CDR2 FQGNSA. CDR3 DNA sequence: TGTGCCAGCAGCTTACGGCGGGCAGAGAATTCACCCCTCCACTTT. This sequence encodes CASSLRRAENSPLHF.

This clone was detected once. This sequence joins TRBV5-1 and TRBJ2-1; 9 bases map to TRBD2. This CDR3 has 16 residues. Germline-derived CDR1 and CDR2 are SGHRS and YFSETQ. The V and J ends lost 3 bases and 8 bases, in that order; junction bases with no gene match: 12. CDR3 residues: CASSWGFSGSNDEQFF. CDR3 DNA: TGCGCCAGCAGCTGGGGTTTTAGCGGGAGTAACGATGAGCAGTTCTTC. Complete variable domain (other parts from reference TRBV5-1 and TRBJ2-1): KAGVTQTPRYLIKTRGQQVTLSCSPISGHRSVSWYQQTPGQGLQFLFEYFSETQRNKGNFPGRFSGRQFSNSRSEMNVSTLELGDSALYLCASSWGFSGSNDEQFFGPGTRLTVL.

The chain employs TRBV24-1 and TRBJ2-1; 10 nucleotides line up with TRBD2. V shed 5 bases, J shed 0 bases, and the junction held 9 bases outside the gene matches. The CDR3 covers 18 residues. The V gene's germline CDR1 is KGHDR and CDR2 SFDVKD. The CDR3 nucleotides are TGTGCCACCAGTGGTCCAGGGCTAGCGGGGGACTCCTACAATGAGCAGTTCTTC. Its translation: CATSGPGLAGDSYNEQFF.

Only a few counts were recorded for this clone. The DNA for the CDR3 is TGTGCCAGCAGCTTAGCGGCAGGGTTAAGCTCCTACGAGCAGTACTTC. This codes for CASSLAAGLSSYEQYF. This chain uses TRBV7-9 with TRBJ2-7; TRBD1 is a possible D gene (5 bases). The CDR3 loop spans 16 amino acids. V was trimmed by 0 bases and J by 0 bases, leaving 12 bases between them. Per the germline V gene, CDR1 is SEHNR and CDR2 is FQNEAQ (reference sequence).